These 13 T cell receptor beta chains share one sample of origin, sequenced in a study of cytomegalovirus exposure and HLA in healthy donors. PCR used 60 Vbeta primers and 13 Jbeta primers. Profiled with immunoSEQ multiplex PCR; TCRdb holds only in-frame clones, not every one. Found here are approximately 89,000 clones, about three fifths of them singletons; the top ten hold approximately 5.8%. The sequencing input was PBMCs. Receptors originate from a woman in her twenties or thirties in good health and CMV-seropositive.

The chain recombines TRBV9 with TRBJ1-5; D unresolved. Trimming removed 3 bases from V and 2 bases from J, with 18 bases in between. CDR3 length: 17 residues. Germline CDR1 is SGDLS and CDR2 is YYNGEE. CDR3 loop: CASSGSLGVLGNQPQHF. CDR3 DNA sequence: TGTGCCAGCAGCGGTTCCCTCGGAGTTTTGGGCAATCAGCCCCAGCATTTT.

The genes are TRBV4-1 and TRBJ1-4; D is unclear. The length of the CDR3 is 17 residues. V dropped 1 base and J dropped 3 bases, with 15 bases sitting between them. Germline CDR1 and CDR2: MGHRA and YSYEKL. CDR3 region: CASSQVEEVTANEKLFF. The CDR3 DNA follows: TGCGCCAGCAGCCAAGTGGAGGAAGTAACAGCTAATGAAAAACTGTTTTTT.

The genes are TRBV5-1 and TRBJ1-2; unclear D gene. Trimming shortened V by 0 bases and J by 2 bases, and 20 bases separated the two germline ends. Germline CDR1 and CDR2: SGHRS and YFSETQ. This CDR3 is built from 18 residues. CDR3 region: CASSLAGRRGSLNYGYTF. The CDR3 DNA reads as TGCGCCAGCAGCTTGGCCGGGCGGCGAGGGAGCCTAAACTATGGCTACACCTTC. Full variable domain (outside the CDR3, taken from reference TRBV5-1 and TRBJ1-2): KAGVTQTPRYLIKTRGQQVTLSCSPISGHRSVSWYQQTPGQGLQFLFEYFSETQRNKGNFPGRFSGRQFSNSRSEMNVSTLELGDSALYLCASSLAGRRGSLNYGYTFGSGTRLTVV.

The chain recombines TRBV7-2 with TRBJ1-2; 7 bases map to TRBD1. The CDR3 runs 14 residues. Germline V lookup: CDR1 SGHTA, CDR2 FQGNSA. Trimming at V came to 5 bases and at J to 2 bases, leaving 5 bases not matched to a gene. CDR3 sequence: CASSLGTANYGYTF. For the CDR3, the DNA is TGTGCCAGCAGCCTCGGGACAGCAAACTATGGCTACACCTTC.

The chain couples TRBV28 to TRBJ1-5, with 7 bases that match TRBD1. CDR1 MDHEN and CDR2 SYDVKM come from the germline V gene. With 6 bases clipped from V and 5 bases from J, the junction kept 4 bases outside the gene matches. This CDR3 region has 13 residues. CDR3 sequence reads: CASRGQSYQPQHF. CDR3 bases: TGTGCCAGCAGGGGACAGAGCTATCAGCCCCAGCATTTT.

This clone was observed a few times. The chain carries TRBV7-2 and TRBJ1-4, with 7 bases aligning to TRBD1. Germline loops: CDR1 SGHTA, CDR2 FQGNSA. Trimming removed 5 bases from V and 0 bases from J; junction bases left unmatched: 6. CDR3 length equals 16 residues. The CDR3 bases are TGTGCCAGCAGCCCAAACAGGGGTGCAACTAATGAAAAACTGTTTTTT. Amino acids: CASSPNRGATNEKLFF.

This chain joins TRBV19 and TRBJ2-3, with D perhaps TRBD2 (5 bases). V shed 1 base and J shed 5 bases, with 7 bases lying between them. CDR1 is LNHDA, CDR2 SQIVND, per germline (reference sequence). The CDR3 sequence is 13 residues long. The CDR3 reads CASSIVGGDTQYF. CDR3 sequence (DNA): TGTGCCAGTAGTATAGTCGGAGGAGATACGCAGTATTTT.

The chain has TRBV4-1 and TRBJ2-5, with 7 bases identical to TRBD2. V lost 0 bases to trimming and J lost 3 bases; unmatched junction nucleotides: 10. The CDR3 length is 17 residues. Germline CDR1 reads MGHRA; CDR2 reads YSYEKL. CDR3 bases: TGCGCCAGCAGCCAAGACTTGGGGGGGAGGGTTAAAGAGACCCAGTACTTC. Amino acids: CASSQDLGGRVKETQYF.

V is TRBV27 and J is TRBJ2-7; perhaps TRBD1 as D (6 bases). The germline V gene has CDR1 MNHEY and CDR2 SMNVEV (reference sequence). V lost 2 bases, J lost 8 bases, and 16 bases lay in between. The CDR3 is 14 amino acids. CDR3 nucleotides: TGTGCCAGCAGTTTAGGGGGCGGGTCCGTACAGCAGTACTTC. It translates to CASSLGGGSVQQYF.

The rearrangement uses TRBV27 and TRBJ2-2, with a possible D match to TRBD2 (5 bases). V shed 6 bases and J shed 0 bases, with 23 bases lying between them. Germline V lookup: CDR1 MNHEY, CDR2 SMNVEV (reference sequence). The CDR3 runs to 19 residues. CDR3 bases: TGTGCCAGCAGAGAGAGGGCAACCGCACTATCGGCGAACACCGGGGAGCTGTTTTTT. As protein: CASRERATALSANTGELFF.

J is TRBJ2-7 and V is TRBV5-1; TRBD2 might be the D (5 bases). Germline CDR1 reads SGHRS; CDR2 reads YFSETQ. Trimming took off 0 bases at V and 1 base at J, with 8 bases between the two ends. The CDR3 is made up of 14 amino acids. The CDR3 here is CASSLGSGSYEQYF. Here the CDR3 DNA reads TGCGCCAGCAGCTTGGGATCGGGGTCCTACGAGCAGTACTTC.

Regarding this clone: The sample has other DNA sequences that encode this CDR3 too. The rearrangement uses TRBV27 and TRBJ1-2; perhaps TRBD1 as D (5 bases). The CDR3 totals 14 residues. With 5 bases removed from V and 8 bases from J, the gap between germline ends came to 18 bases. Per the germline V gene, CDR1 is MNHEY and CDR2 is SMNVEV (reference sequence). CDR3 coding DNA: TGTGCCAGCAGTCCGGGGGGGACCGCCTACGGCTACACCTTC. Translating it yields CASSPGGTAYGYTF.

This chain joins TRBV19 and TRBJ1-5; D uncertain. This CDR3 contains 12 residues. V was cut by 0 bases and J by 11 bases, with 8 bases left in between. The germline gives CDR1 LNHDA, CDR2 SQIVND (reference sequence). The DNA of the CDR3 is TGTGCCAGTAGTATAGAGGAGAGGGCCCAGCATTTT. Its translation is CASSIEERAQHF.